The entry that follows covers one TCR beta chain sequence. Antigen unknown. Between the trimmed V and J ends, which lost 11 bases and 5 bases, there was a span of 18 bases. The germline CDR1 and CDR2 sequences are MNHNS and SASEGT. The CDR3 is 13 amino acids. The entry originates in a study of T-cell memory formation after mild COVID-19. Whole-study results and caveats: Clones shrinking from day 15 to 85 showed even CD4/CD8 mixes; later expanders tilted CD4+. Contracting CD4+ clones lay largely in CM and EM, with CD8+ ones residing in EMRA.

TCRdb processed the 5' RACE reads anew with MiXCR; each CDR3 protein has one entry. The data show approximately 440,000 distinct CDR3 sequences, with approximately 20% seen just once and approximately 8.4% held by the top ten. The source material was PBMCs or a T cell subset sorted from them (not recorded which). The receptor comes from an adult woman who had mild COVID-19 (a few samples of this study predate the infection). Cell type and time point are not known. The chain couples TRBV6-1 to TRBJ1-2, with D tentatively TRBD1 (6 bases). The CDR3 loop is CAGYRVGGYGYTF. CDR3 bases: TGTGCCGGATACAGGGTTGGGGGATATGGCTACACCTTC.